This is a list of T cell receptor beta chains from one sample in a study of radiotherapy plus CTLA-4 blockade in lung cancer. The table came from immunoSEQ multiplex PCR; TCRdb's copy has only in-frame clones and leaves some out. The sample lists some 110,000 clones, roughly 80% occurring once. The sequencing used peripheral blood, collected from a patient treated with radiotherapy plus ipilimumab. The receptors come from a human donor with non-small cell lung cancer who had a partial response to radiotherapy plus ipilimumab. Both conserved end residues are part of each CDR3. A D gene is named only where the DNA matches it firmly. Only part of the rows carry a size: once, few, many, or a class if the clone is expanded.

J,V,size,D,DNA,CDR3
TRBJ2-3,TRBV30,.,TRBD1,TGTGCCTGGGGACAGGGGGCGCAGGTAGATACGCAGTATTTT,CAWGQGAQVDTQYF
TRBJ1-2,TRBV27,.,.,TGTGCCAGCAGTCAGTTTGCTAACTATGGCTACACCTTC,CASSQFANYGYTF
TRBJ1-1,TRBV19,.,.,TGTGCCAGTAAACAGACAGAGAACACTGAAGCTTTCTTT,CASKQTENTEAFF
TRBJ1-2,TRBV7-2,.,.,TGTGCCAGCAGCTTAGGGCAGGAGGGGGGCTACACCTTC,CASSLGQEGGYTF
TRBJ1-5,TRBV18,.,.,TGTGCCAGCTCACCACCTCTCAATCAGCCCCAGCATTTT,CASSPPLNQPQHF
TRBJ1-1,TRBV29-1,.,.,TGCAGCGCCCAGAGGGCTGAAGCTTTCTTT,CSAQRAEAFF
TRBJ1-2,TRBV28,.,TRBD1,TGTGCCAGCCTAGAACAGGGGGCAAGTGGCTATGGCTACACCTTC,CASLEQGASGYGYTF
TRBJ2-5,TRBV7-2,many,TRBD1,TGTGCCAGCAGGACAGGGAACCAAGAGACCCAGTACTTC,CASRTGNQETQYF
TRBJ2-3,TRBV11-3,.,.,TGTGCCAGCAGCTCCTACACAGTTACTAGCACAGATACGCAGTATTTT,CASSSYTVTSTDTQYF
TRBJ1-5,TRBV28,few,TRBD1,TGTGCCAGCTCAACAGGGGGACAGGGAGCTTTGCCCCAGCATTTT,CASSTGGQGALPQHF
TRBJ2-5,TRBV6-5,.,.,TGTGCCAGCAAGGGGGAGACCCAGTACTTC,CASKGETQYF
TRBJ1-1,TRBV7-2,.,.,TGTGCCAGCAGCTTAAATCTGGCCACTGAAGCTTTCTTT,CASSLNLATEAFF
TRBJ2-3,TRBV7-3,.,.,TGTGCCAGCAGCTTAACTCAGAGCACAGATACGCAGTATTTT,CASSLTQSTDTQYF
TRBJ1-1,TRBV6-5,few,.,TGTGCCAGCAGTTACTCGAGGGCGCGAGAAGCTTTCTTT,CASSYSRAREAFF
TRBJ1-1,TRBV6-1,once,.,TGTGCCAGCAGTGATGCCGGGATTAACACTGAAGCTTTCTTT,CASSDAGINTEAFF
TRBJ1-1,TRBV25-1,.,.,TGTGCCAGCAGCCAACCCTCCCTATTAGCGAGGATGAACACTGAAGCTTTCTTT,CASSQPSLLARMNTEAFF
TRBJ1-5,TRBV18,.,TRBD1,TGTGCCAGCTCACCCACAGGGGGGGGGTATCGCAATCAGCCCCAGCATTTT,CASSPTGGGYRNQPQHF
TRBJ2-1,TRBV28,few,TRBD2,TGTGCCAGCAGACTAGCGGGACCCAAGAGCTCCTACAATGAGCAGTTCTTC,CASRLAGPKSSYNEQFF
TRBJ2-2,TRBV30,once,TRBD1,TGTGCCTGGAGTCGGACAGGGGGACTGTGGGTCGGGGAGCTGTTTTTT,CAWSRTGGLWVGELFF
TRBJ1-1,TRBV19,.,TRBD1,TGTGCCAGTAGTCCCGGGACAGGGATGACTGAAGCTTTCTTT,CASSPGTGMTEAFF
TRBJ2-3,TRBV30,.,TRBD2,TGTGCCTGGAGTGTTGGCTCGCTAGCGGGGGATACGCAGTATTTT,CAWSVGSLAGDTQYF
TRBJ1-1,TRBV27,.,.,TGTGCCAGCAGTTTCTACCCTAGGAACACTGAAGCTTTCTTT,CASSFYPRNTEAFF
TRBJ1-5,TRBV5-1,.,TRBD1,TGCGCCAGCAGCGAAGGACAGGCAAATCAGCCCCAGCATTTT,CASSEGQANQPQHF
TRBJ2-3,TRBV7-8,.,TRBD1,TGTGCCAGCAGCTTAGGGGCCAGGGGGCCAGATACGCAGTATTTT,CASSLGARGPDTQYF
TRBJ2-7,TRBV28,.,TRBD1,TGTGCCAGCACCGTAGCCGGGACAGGGGACGAGGTGCAGTACTTC,CASTVAGTGDEVQYF
TRBJ2-3,TRBV5-1,.,.,TGCGCCAGCAGCTTGGATACAGGGCATACGCAGTATTTT,CASSLDTGHTQYF
TRBJ2-3,TRBV18,once,TRBD2,TGTGCCAGCTCACCCCTAGCGGGGAGCACAGATACGCAGTATTTT,CASSPLAGSTDTQYF
TRBJ2-1,TRBV15,.,TRBD2,TGTGCCACCAGCAGTACGGGACTAGCCTTTGGCGAGCAGTTCTTC,CATSSTGLAFGEQFF
TRBJ2-1,TRBV28,many,.,TGTGCCAGCATGGCGGCCTCCTACAATGAGCAGTTCTTC,CASMAASYNEQFF
TRBJ2-7,TRBV11-2,.,.,TGTGCCAGCAGCTTAGAGCCCAGTTCCTACGAGCAGTACTTC,CASSLEPSSYEQYF
TRBJ2-6,TRBV27,.,.,TGTGCCAGCAGTTTGCGGGGCGACCGCTCTGGGGCCAACGTCCTGACTTTC,CASSLRGDRSGANVLTF
TRBJ2-2,TRBV2,.,.,TGTGCCAGCAGGGACAGAGATTACACCGGGGAGCTGTTTTTT,CASRDRDYTGELFF
TRBJ1-1,TRBV25-1,.,.,TGTGCCAGCAGTGAAGTTTCCGGGAGTGAAGCTTTCTTT,CASSEVSGSEAFF
TRBJ1-6,TRBV7-9,.,.,TGTGCCAGCAGCCTAGTGGGAGGTGCCGAGGGAATTGGGTCACCCCTCCACTTT,CASSLVGGAEGIGSPLHF
TRBJ2-5,TRBV18,.,.,TGTGCCAGCTCACCACCGGTTCGGGAGGAGACCCAGTACTTC,CASSPPVREETQYF
TRBJ1-4,TRBV6-5,.,TRBD1,TGTGCCAGCAGTTACTACACGGGACAGCCTAATGAAAAACTGTTTTTT,CASSYYTGQPNEKLFF
TRBJ1-2,TRBV19,.,TRBD1,TGTGCCAGTAGCCAAAGAGTGGCCGGGACAGAATCACTAGCTAACTATGGCTACACCTTC,CASSQRVAGTESLANYGYTF
TRBJ2-2,TRBV6-6,.,.,TGTGCCAGCAGTTACTCGGAGTACACCGGGGAGCTGTTTTTT,CASSYSEYTGELFF
TRBJ1-3,TRBV6-5,few,.,TGTGCCAGCAAGAGGAGAGACACCATATATTTT,CASKRRDTIYF
TRBJ1-5,TRBV15,.,TRBD1,TGTGCCACCAGCAGGGGACAGGGATTCAATCAGCCCCAGCATTTT,CATSRGQGFNQPQHF
TRBJ1-1,TRBV7-9,few,.,TGTGCCAGCAGCTTATTAGGGGGTGAAGCTTTCTTT,CASSLLGGEAFF
TRBJ2-5,TRBV18,.,TRBD1,TGTGCCAGCTCACCCACACAGGGGGCAGAGACCCAGTACTTC,CASSPTQGAETQYF
TRBJ2-2,TRBV5-1,.,TRBD1,TGCGCCAGCAGCTTGGTCTCAGGGGGGAACACCGGGGAGCTGTTTTTT,CASSLVSGGNTGELFF
TRBJ1-1,TRBV27,.,TRBD1,TGTGCCAGCAGTTGGGACAGGCCTACTGAAGCTTTCTTT,CASSWDRPTEAFF
TRBJ1-1,TRBV10-2,.,.,TGCGCCAGCAGTGAAAGAGGAGGGGTGAACACTGAAGCTTTCTTT,CASSERGGVNTEAFF
TRBJ2-5,TRBV19,.,.,TGTGCCAGTAGTATAGATCGCCAGCGAGAAGAGACCCAGTACTTC,CASSIDRQREETQYF
TRBJ2-1,TRBV30,.,TRBD1,TGTGCCTGGAGATGGACAGGGGCCGGGGATGAGCAGTTCTTC,CAWRWTGAGDEQFF
TRBJ1-4,TRBV6-1,.,.,TGTGCCAGCAGTGAAGGTCGGAGACTTAATGAAAAACTGTTTTTT,CASSEGRRLNEKLFF
TRBJ2-7,TRBV11-2,.,TRBD1,TGTGCCAGCAGCTTAGTGGGGACAGGGGCTTACTACGAGCAGTACTTC,CASSLVGTGAYYEQYF
TRBJ1-3,TRBV6-9,few,.,TGTGCCAGCAGCCTCGTGGGAAACACCATATATTTT,CASSLVGNTIYF
TRBJ2-3,TRBV5-4,.,TRBD2,TGTGCCAGCAGCCCACGGGCTAGCGGCTTGTGGGATACGCAGTATTTT,CASSPRASGLWDTQYF
TRBJ2-2,TRBV19,.,.,TGTGCCAGTAGTATAGACAGGGGAACCGGGGAGCTGTTTTTT,CASSIDRGTGELFF